This note documents a single T cell receptor (beta chain) sequence. The specificity of this receptor is unknown. Base qualities were left out, and no much larger clone turns up one base away. Genomic DNA was isolated from the sorted cells so that the TCRbeta CDR3 region could be sequenced. The immunoSEQ Assay was used to sequence the TCRbeta CDR3 regions. TCRdb's version of the immuneACCESS table is confined to in-frame rearrangements and falls short of the full clone set. An unresolved V gene accounts for under half of the shortfall where checked; the remainder is of unknown origin. The sample table contains under 80,000 clones; only one count was recorded for approximately 83% of them. Of the sample, approximately 0.5% is held by the ten largest clones. The sample belongs to a study of OX40 agonist ivuxolimab in advanced cancers. Regarding the research as a whole: Ivuxolimab was an agonistic, fully human IgG2 monoclonal antibody directed against OX40 (CD134), a costimulatory receptor. Intravenous ivuxolimab was administered to patients every 2 weeks at six dose levels: 0.01, 0.1, 0.3, 1.5, 3 and 10 mg/kg. Of the approximately 50 patients in dose escalation, about 20 had hepatocellular carcinoma, approximately 15 had melanoma, 9 had renal cell carcinoma and 9 had head and neck cancer. In the dose-escalation cohort, 82.7% of patients were male, and the mean age was roughly 60 years, with a range of about 23 to 85. Prior anti-PD-1, anti-PD-L1 or anti-CTLA-4 therapy was permitted, and checkpoint inhibitors had been received by around 40% of dose-escalation patients. Three dose-escalation patients achieved partial responses, one with hepatocellular carcinoma and two with cutaneous melanoma. The purpose of peripheral TCRbeta sequencing was to test whether ivuxolimab changed TCR sequence diversity and led to clonal T-cell expansion. The monotherapy dose-escalation portion (N of about 57 patients) of the phase I ivuxolimab trial is reported in the paper. The investigation overall reported the following: At doses from 0.1 to 3.0 mg/kg, clonal expansion was seen in both CD4+ and CD8+ blood T cells between baseline and week 6. In partial responders in the 0.1-3.0 mg/kg groups, normalized peripheral clonal expansion was found to be among the lowest, especially among CD8+ T cells. The antigen specificity of the peripheral T cells that underwent clonal expansion was not determined. After ivuxolimab, CD8+ T cells had more expanded clones than CD4+ T cells on average. Low levels of normalized T-cell clonal expansion were also seen in some patients who did not respond.

CDR1 and CDR2, looked up from the germline V gene (reference sequence), are SEHNR and FQNEAQ. From V the trimming removes 7 bases and from J it removes 1 base, while the gene matches leave 9 bases of the junction unaccounted for. Counted from cysteine to phenylalanine, this CDR3 has 15 amino acids. Only the CDR3 portion is preserved as DNA: 45 bases, with reading frame beginning at the first base. Patients with a history of autoimmune disease or receiving systemic immunosuppression were excluded from the trial. Peripheral blood for TCR sequencing was collected from all dose cohorts at baseline, on cycle 4 day 1, and on cycle 7 day 1. The samples were taken from a phase I, first-in-human, multicenter, open-label dose-escalation trial of ivuxolimab. Adults with locally advanced or metastatic melanoma, renal cell, hepatocellular, or head and neck squamous cell carcinoma were enrolled in the trial. Before TCR sequencing, CD4+ T cells and CD8+ T cells from peripheral blood were sorted into separate populations.

The receptor was isolated from an adult with an advanced solid tumor such as melanoma, head and neck, liver or kidney cancer. This sample comprised CD4+ or CD8+ T cells sorted from blood, obtained in a trial of the OX40 agonist ivuxolimab. Recombination joined TRBV7-9 with TRBJ1-2, with TRBD1 identical over 7 junction bases. CDR3 sequence: CASIPGTELNYGYTF. DNA sequence: TGTGCCAGCATCCCCGGGACAGAACTTAACTATGGCTACACCTTC.